These 25 T cell receptor beta chains came from one sample sequenced in a study of cytomegalovirus exposure and HLA in healthy donors. Libraries were prepared by immunoSEQ multiplex PCR; TCRdb keeps only in-frame clonotypes and omits some of them. The sample yields 80,000 to 100,000 clones, around nine tenths seen once. Sequencing input: PBMCs. The source is a woman younger than 45 in good health and CMV-seronegative.

The chain employs TRBV28 and TRBJ2-3, with unresolved D. The length of the CDR3 is 12 residues. V was cut by 5 bases and J by 6 bases, with 9 bases left in between. Germline V lookup: CDR1 MDHEN, CDR2 SYDVKM. The CDR3 loop is CASSRPQDTQYF. Written as DNA, the CDR3 is TGTGCCAGCAGTCGTCCCCAGGATACGCAGTATTTT.

This clone was seen more than once but under ten times. J is TRBJ1-6 and V is TRBV2; tentatively, D is TRBD1 (5 bases). Germline V CDR1 and CDR2: SNHLY, FYNNEI. Trimming removed 4 bases at V and 7 bases at J, with 20 bases between. The CDR3 consists of 17 residues. The CDR3 bases are TGTGCCAGCAGTGCTTCCGCAGGCGGGGGGAGGAATTCACCCCTCCACTTT. Protein sequence: CASSASAGGGRNSPLHF. Full variable domain (outside the CDR3, taken from reference TRBV2 and TRBJ1-6): EPEVTQTPSHQVTQMGQEVILRCVPISNHLYFYWYRQILGQKVEFLVSFYNNEISEKSEIFDDQFSVERPDGSNFTLKIRSTKLEDSAMYFCASSASAGGGRNSPLHFGNGTRLTVT.

The J gene is TRBJ2-3, the V gene TRBV5-1; weak D call: TRBD1 (7 bases). The CDR3 has 14 amino acids. The germline CDR1 and CDR2 sequences are SGHRS and YFSETQ. V was clipped by 5 bases and J by 0 bases, with 10 bases between them. CDR3 bases: TGCGCCAGCAGGACAGGGACTAGCACAGATACGCAGTATTTT. Encoded protein: CASRTGTSTDTQYF.

The chain has TRBV19 and TRBJ2-7, with a possible D match to TRBD2 (5 bases). CDR3 length equals 14 residues. The germline V gene has CDR1 LNHDA and CDR2 SQIVND (reference sequence). The V and J ends lost 0 bases and 6 bases respectively, with 12 bases between them. The CDR3 sequence is CASSIDRLAGEQYF. The CDR3 DNA is TGTGCCAGTAGTATAGATCGGCTAGCTGGCGAGCAGTACTTC.

The chain couples TRBV19 to TRBJ1-4, with 8 bases aligning to TRBD1. There are 14 residues in the CDR3. Germline V gene lookup returns CDR1 LNHDA and CDR2 SQIVND (reference sequence). V shed 6 bases, J shed 3 bases, and the junction held 3 bases outside the gene matches. DNA for the CDR3: TGTGCCAGTAGATCGGGACAGGCTAATGAAAAACTGTTTTTT. Amino acid sequence: CASRSGQANEKLFF.

CDR3 protein: CASSPSTVSNQPQHF. The CDR3 bases are TGTGCCAGTAGCCCCTCGACAGTTTCCAATCAGCCCCAGCATTTT. The V gene is TRBV19, the J gene TRBJ1-5, with a weak D call TRBD1 (5 bases). The CDR3 spans 15 residues. Trimming took off 6 bases at V and 3 bases at J, with 15 bases between the two ends. Germline V CDR1 and CDR2: LNHDA, SQIVND (reference sequence).

J is TRBJ2-7 and V is TRBV28; the D gene is possibly TRBD1 (6 bases). Deletions cut 2 bases from V and 1 base from J, with 15 bases between. CDR1 is MDHEN and CDR2 is SYDVKM in the germline V gene. This CDR3 region has 16 residues. The CDR3 DNA sequence: TGTGCCAGCAGTTTAGGGCAGGGGAGAGGTTCCTACGAGCAGTACTTC. It is translated as CASSLGQGRGSYEQYF.

This chain connects TRBV9 to TRBJ2-1; TRBD2 matches at 8 bases. CDR3 size: 14 residues. Looked up from germline, CDR1 is SGDLS and CDR2 is YYNGEE. J was trimmed by 4 bases and V by 7 bases; bases with no gene match: 7. The CDR3 is CASGAGGTYNEQFF. The CDR3, as DNA: TGTGCCAGCGGGGCGGGGGGCACATACAATGAGCAGTTCTTC.

In DNA, the CDR3 is TGTGCCAGCAGCCCTTGGGGAGCCTCAGAGCAGTACTTC. It codes for CASSPWGASEQYF. The rearrangement uses TRBV6-5 and TRBJ2-7, with D perhaps TRBD2 (5 bases). This CDR3 spans 13 amino acids. CDR1 is MNHEY, CDR2 SVGAGI, per germline. V gave up 6 bases and J gave up 7 bases, with 16 bases separating them.

This chain joins TRBV5-1 and TRBJ2-1; 9 bases agree with TRBD2. This CDR3 region has 17 residues. Trimming cost V 1 base and J 0 bases; bases outside gene matches: 5. Per the germline V gene, CDR1 is SGHRS and CDR2 is YFSETQ. The CDR3 here is CASSLTLAGNSYNEQFF. The CDR3 DNA reads as TGCGCCAGCAGCTTGACGCTAGCGGGGAACTCCTACAATGAGCAGTTCTTC.

The chain couples TRBV27 to TRBJ2-7; TRBD2 agrees at 10 bases. This CDR3 region has 16 residues. Germline CDR1 MNHEY, CDR2 SMNVEV (reference sequence). V trimming: 8 bases; J trimming: 0 bases; junction bases outside the gene matches: 10. The CDR3 DNA is TGTGCCAGCGGGCTACGGGGACTAGCGCCCTCCTACGAGCAGTACTTC. This encodes CASGLRGLAPSYEQYF.

This clone came up a few times. The chain's CDR3 is CASSLASGDQPQHF. The CDR3 region has the DNA TGCGCCAGCAGCTTGGCCTCGGGAGATCAGCCCCAGCATTTT. The chain employs TRBV5-1 and TRBJ1-5, with unresolved D. The CDR3 length is 14 residues. With 0 bases removed from V and 5 bases from J, the gap between germline ends came to 9 bases. Germline CDR1 and CDR2: SGHRS and YFSETQ.

The chain couples TRBV29-1 to TRBJ1-3; 7 bases are shared with TRBD1. Trimming at V came to 7 bases and at J to 8 bases, leaving 5 bases not matched to a gene. Germline loops: CDR1 SQVTM, CDR2 ANQGSEA. The CDR3 extends over 11 amino acids. DNA for the CDR3: TGCAGCGCAGACAGGGCGGACACCATATATTTT. Translated: CSADRADTIYF. The whole variable domain, remainder taken from reference TRBV29-1 and TRBJ1-3, is SAVISQKPSRDICQRGTSLTIQCQVDSQVTMMFWYRQQPGQSLTLIATANQGSEATYESGFVIDKFPISRPNLTFSTLTVSNMSPEDSSIYLCSADRADTIYFGEGSWLTVV.

The rearrangement joins TRBV2 to TRBJ2-7; D possibly corresponds to TRBD2 (5 bases). The V and J ends lost 6 bases and 7 bases respectively, with 19 bases between them. This CDR3 has 14 residues. CDR1 SNHLY and CDR2 FYNNEI come from the germline V gene. CDR3 protein: CASRPRLPRKEQYF. The CDR3 region has the DNA TGTGCCAGCAGGCCGAGACTACCTAGGAAAGAGCAGTACTTC.

This chain links TRBV4-1 with TRBJ2-7; the match to TRBD1 covers 9 bases. The length of the CDR3 is 13 residues. Trimming at V came to 4 bases and at J to 3 bases, leaving 1 base not matched to a gene. Looked up from germline, CDR1 is MGHRA and CDR2 is YSYEKL. Here the CDR3 reads CASSRDRDYEQYF. The CDR3 DNA is TGCGCCAGCAGCCGGGACAGGGACTACGAGCAGTACTTC.

This chain joins TRBV2 and TRBJ1-2; 9 positions agree with TRBD1. CDR1 and CDR2 from the germline V gene are SNHLY and FYNNEI. V was pared by 6 bases and J by 10 bases, with 9 bases of the junction left unmatched. The CDR3 length is 13 residues. CDR3: CASRGQGDYYYTF. The CDR3 coding sequence is TGTGCCAGCAGGGGACAGGGTGATTATTACTACACCTTC.

V and J are TRBV27 and TRBJ1-1, with D hard to call. The CDR3 is made up of 14 amino acids. Trimming cost V 4 bases and J 6 bases, with 15 bases left between them. Germline CDR1 reads MNHEY; CDR2 reads SMNVEV (reference sequence). CDR3 in amino acids: CASSYGNEFAEAFF. As DNA, the CDR3 is TGTGCCAGCAGTTACGGGAATGAGTTCGCTGAAGCTTTCTTT.

The chain uses TRBV2 and TRBJ2-3; 8 nucleotides line up with TRBD2. Losses at the gene ends were 5 bases for V and 5 bases for J; bases not matched to a gene: 3. CDR1 is SNHLY, CDR2 FYNNEI, per germline. CDR3 size: 13 residues. The CDR3 region is CASSNGGEDTQYF. CDR3 coding DNA: TGTGCCAGCAGTAACGGGGGGGAAGATACGCAGTATTTT.

This chain uses TRBV10-3 with TRBJ2-3, with no clear D. The germline V gene encodes CDR1 ENHRY and CDR2 SYGVKD. Trimming shortened V by 11 bases and J by 0 bases, and 15 bases separated the two germline ends. CDR3 length: 14 residues. In DNA form, the CDR3 reads TGTGCCGTCTCCCTCGACTTGAGCACAGATACGCAGTATTTT. It translates to CAVSLDLSTDTQYF.

V gene TRBV27 combines with J gene TRBJ1-3; unclear D gene. The germline V and J ends were trimmed by 2 bases and 4 bases, with 12 bases remaining between them. The V gene's germline CDR1 is MNHEY and CDR2 SMNVEV (reference sequence). The CDR3 has 15 amino acids. The CDR3 sequence is CASSLTYSAGNTIYF. In nucleotides, the CDR3 is TGTGCCAGCAGTTTAACCTACAGTGCCGGAAACACCATATATTTT.

The chain has TRBV27 and TRBJ1-1; 8 nucleotides agree with TRBD1. The junction had 8 bases not matched to a gene; V was cut back by 5 bases and J by 0 bases. The CDR3 sequence is 16 residues long. Germline V gene sequence: CDR1 MNHEY, CDR2 SMNVEV (reference sequence). The CDR3 here is CASSDFRQGMNTEAFF. The CDR3 DNA reads as TGTGCCAGCAGTGATTTTCGACAGGGGATGAACACTGAAGCTTTCTTT.

Of note for this clone: A far larger clone is one nucleotide away, so this likely arose from a read error. This sequence joins TRBV4-2 and TRBJ2-2, with no clear D. The CDR3 runs 15 residues. Germline V gene data show CDR1 as LGHNA and CDR2 as YNFKEQ. Trimming stripped 0 bases from V and 0 bases from J, with 5 bases between. CDR3 DNA sequence: TGTGCCAGCAGCCAAGATGGAGCGAACACCGGGGAGCTGTTTTTT. It encodes CASSQDGANTGELFF.

CDR3 region: CASSMGGVDTQYF. The DNA of the CDR3 is TGTGCCAGCAGCATGGGAGGGGTGGATACGCAGTATTTT. The rearrangement links TRBV7-2 to TRBJ2-3; TRBD2 matches at 7 bases. V shed 5 bases and J 6 bases; nucleotides not matched to a gene: 5. From germline, CDR1 is SGHTA and CDR2 FQGNSA. CDR3 length: 13 amino acids.

In nucleotides, the CDR3 is TGCAGCGTCCGGGACTGGTCCTACGAGCAGTACTTC. Amino acids: CSVRDWSYEQYF. The chain has TRBV29-1 and TRBJ2-7; D is perhaps TRBD2 (6 bases). The CDR3 is made up of 12 amino acids. CDR1 and CDR2 from the germline V gene are SQVTM and ANQGSEA. V dropped 6 bases and J dropped 1 base, with 10 bases sitting between them.

Comments on this clone: At the DNA level, this CDR3 is encoded by other sequences in the same sample as well. The chain couples TRBV7-3 to TRBJ1-1, with D uncertain. Germline assignment: CDR1 SGHTA and CDR2 FQGTGA. The CDR3 length is 13 residues. Trimming took 3 bases from V and 2 from J, leaving 7 bases between them. The CDR3 bases are TGTGCCAGCAGCTTGTTGTCAAACACTGAAGCTTTCTTT. The encoded protein is CASSLLSNTEAFF.